Listed below are T cell receptor beta chains from one sample, sequenced in a study of lymphopenia after photon versus proton radiotherapy. The method was immunoSEQ multiplex PCR; TCRdb's version includes in-frame clones alone and lacks a portion of them. Seen here are about 8,300 clones, 88% observed once, and the top ten hold 20% to 25%. This material consisted of peripheral blood, taken from a patient treated with photon-based radiotherapy. These receptors came from an elderly man with cholangiocarcinoma. Both conserved end residues are trimmed from each CDR3.

TRBV18 ASSPVGAPYNEQF
TRBV5-1 ASSPPLLSGANVLT
TRBV15 ATSSGQASSGNTIY
TRBV30 ACSGPPSDTQY
TRBV27 ASSGQHYGYT
TRBV5-5 ASSLDSGSGNEQF
TRBV4-2 ASSPMGTENTEAF
TRBV5-1 ASSLSPTGANVLT
TRBV7-9 ASSLRQLGETQY
TRBV5-1 ASSPGLAGGHNEQF
TRBV6-6 ASSPQGSYNSPLH
TRBV19 ASSPLANYGYT
TRBV9 ASSPPGQGTGELF
TRBV19 ASSIFLSYEQY
TRBV7-3 ASSNPGVSGANVLT
TRBV29-1 SVEGGQGFSTDTQY
TRBV2 ASSSTGGNSPLH
TRBV4-1 ASSQGEGNHEQY
TRBV5-1 ASSDDRVANTEAF
TRBV4-2 ASSQDFTYGYT
TRBV6-5 ASRRKAAGDYGYT